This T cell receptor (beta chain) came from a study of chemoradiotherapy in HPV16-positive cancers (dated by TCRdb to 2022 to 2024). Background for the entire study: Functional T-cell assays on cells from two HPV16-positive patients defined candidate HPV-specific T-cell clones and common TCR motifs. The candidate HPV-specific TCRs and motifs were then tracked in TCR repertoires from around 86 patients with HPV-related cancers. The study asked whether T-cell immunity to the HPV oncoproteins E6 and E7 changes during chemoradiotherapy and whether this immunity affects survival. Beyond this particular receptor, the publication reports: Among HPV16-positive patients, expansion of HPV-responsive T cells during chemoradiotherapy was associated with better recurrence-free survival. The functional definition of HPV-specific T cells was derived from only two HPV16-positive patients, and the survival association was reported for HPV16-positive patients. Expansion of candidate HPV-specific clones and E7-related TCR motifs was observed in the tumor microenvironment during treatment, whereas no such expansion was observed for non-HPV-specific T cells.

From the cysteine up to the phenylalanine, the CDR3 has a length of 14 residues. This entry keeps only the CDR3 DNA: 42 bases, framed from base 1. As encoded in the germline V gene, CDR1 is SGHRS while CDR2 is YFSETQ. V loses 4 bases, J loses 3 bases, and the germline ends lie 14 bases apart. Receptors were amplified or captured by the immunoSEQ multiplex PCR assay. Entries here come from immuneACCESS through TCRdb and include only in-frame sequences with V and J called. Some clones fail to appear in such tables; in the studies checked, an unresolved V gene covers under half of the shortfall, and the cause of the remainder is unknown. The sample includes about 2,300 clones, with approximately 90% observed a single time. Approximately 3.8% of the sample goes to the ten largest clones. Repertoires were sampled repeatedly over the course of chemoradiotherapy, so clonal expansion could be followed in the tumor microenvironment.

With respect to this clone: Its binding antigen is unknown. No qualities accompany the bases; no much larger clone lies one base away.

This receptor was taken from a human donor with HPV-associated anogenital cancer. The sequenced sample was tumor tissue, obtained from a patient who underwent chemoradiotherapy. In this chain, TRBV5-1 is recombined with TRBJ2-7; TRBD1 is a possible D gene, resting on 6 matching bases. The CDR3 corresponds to CASSQTGFGYEQYF. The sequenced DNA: TGCGCCAGCAGCCAAACAGGGTTCGGCTACGAGCAGTACTTC.